The 28 T cell receptor beta chains below all came from one sample that was sequenced in a study of blood T cell repertoires in COVID-19. The table came from immunoSEQ multiplex PCR; TCRdb's copy has only in-frame clones and leaves some out. Among approximately 180,000 clones listed, more than 80% were seen once. The sample consisted of peripheral blood. The receptor set was obtained from a woman aged 80 or over with COVID-19, enrolled during active disease.

This rearrangement joins TRBV18 to TRBJ1-5, with 7 nucleotides matching TRBD1. Germline loops: CDR1 KGHSH, CDR2 LQKENI. J lost 0 bases, V lost 4 bases, and 6 bases had no gene match. CDR3 length: 16 residues. The DNA of the CDR3 is TGTGCCAGCTCACAATTTAAGGGGGCTAGCAATCAGCCCCAGCATTTT. Its translation is CASSQFKGASNQPQHF. The variable domain in full, completed from reference TRBV18 and TRBJ1-5, reads NAGVMQNPRHLVRRRGQEARLRCSPMKGHSHVYWYRQLPEEGLKFMVYLQKENIIDESGMPKERFSAEFPKEGPSILRIQQVVRGDSAAYFCASSQFKGASNQPQHFGDGTRLSIL.

The chain employs TRBV7-6 and TRBJ1-2; 10 bases are a match to TRBD1. Germline V lookup: CDR1 SGHVS, CDR2 FNYEAQ. CDR3 size: 15 residues. V lost 5 bases and J lost 4; bases outside the gene matches: 7. In DNA, the CDR3 is TGTGCCAGCAGCCCGCGACAGGGGGCGGGCTATGGCTACACCTTC. Protein: CASSPRQGAGYGYTF.

Points on this clone: The same CDR3 can be traced to other DNA sequences in this sample. The chain joins TRBV5-4 to TRBJ2-3; no clear D gene. The CDR3 is made up of 14 amino acids. Germline CDR1 reads SGHNT; CDR2 reads YYREEE (reference sequence). V was shortened by 0 bases and J by 0 bases, with 5 bases between the two germline ends. The CDR3 loop is CASSLGQSTDTQYF. CDR3 DNA: TGTGCCAGCAGCTTGGGGCAGAGCACAGATACGCAGTATTTT.

The CDR3 here is CTSSQVEGEYYEQYF. The CDR3 nucleotides read TGCACCAGCAGCCAAGTCGAGGGGGAGTACTACGAGCAGTACTTC. The rearrangement links TRBV1 to TRBJ2-7; the table's D call, TRBD1, was not checked against the DNA. TRBV1 is assigned pseudogene status. The CDR3 loop spans 15 amino acids.

The chain uses TRBV28 and TRBJ1-2; 9 positions agree with TRBD1. Trimming at V came to 5 bases and at J to 7 bases, leaving 8 bases not matched to a gene. Germline V gene data show CDR1 as MDHEN and CDR2 as SYDVKM. The length of the CDR3 is 14 residues. CDR3 sequence: CASSPPGQGFGYTF. CDR3 nucleotide sequence: TGTGCCAGCAGTCCTCCGGGACAGGGTTTTGGCTACACCTTC.

The V gene is TRBV18, the J gene TRBJ2-1; perhaps TRBD2 as D (5 bases). Germline V gene lookup returns CDR1 KGHSH and CDR2 LQKENI. V was clipped by 2 bases and J by 0 bases, with 8 bases between them. The length of the CDR3 is 15 residues. CDR3 sequence (DNA): TGTGCCAGCTCACCATCTCGGGACTCCTACAATGAGCAGTTCTTC. Amino acids: CASSPSRDSYNEQFF.

The V call is TRBV7-2, the J call TRBJ1-1, with D unclear. The ends were cut back, 4 bases at V and 1 base at J, with 10 bases in the middle. Germline V gene lookup returns CDR1 SGHTA and CDR2 FQGNSA. The CDR3 sequence is 14 residues long. This CDR3 is CASSSNRQNTEAFF. CDR3 nucleotides: TGTGCCAGCAGCTCCAACCGACAGAACACTGAAGCTTTCTTT.

V gene TRBV28 combines with J gene TRBJ2-3; TRBD2 is a possible D gene (7 bases). The CDR3 spans 15 residues. CDR1 and CDR2 from the germline V gene are MDHEN and SYDVKM. V was shortened by 2 bases and J by 8 bases, with 17 bases between the two germline ends. CDR3 nucleotide sequence: TGTGCCAGCAGTTTAGGGGGGGGCGCCCGGCGTACGCAGTATTTT. It specifies CASSLGGGARRTQYF. Using reference TRBV28 and TRBJ2-3 for the parts outside the CDR3, the full variable domain is DVKVTQSSRYLVKRTGEKVFLECVQDMDHENMFWYRQDPGLGLRLIYFSYDVKMKEKGDIPEGYSVSREKKERFSLILESASTNQTSMYLCASSLGGGARRTQYFGPGTRLTVL.

The chain employs TRBV11-2 and TRBJ1-1; D uncertain. Trimming cost V 4 bases and J 3 bases, with 21 bases left between them. The length of the CDR3 is 17 residues. Germline-derived CDR1 and CDR2 are SGHAT and FQNNGV. The CDR3 reads CASSSPTAGPWDTEAFF. The CDR3 coding sequence is TGTGCCAGCAGCTCTCCAACCGCGGGCCCCTGGGACACTGAAGCTTTCTTT.

The chain uses TRBV4-1 and TRBJ1-2, with D perhaps matching TRBD1 (5 bases). CDR1 is MGHRA and CDR2 is YSYEKL in the germline V gene. This CDR3 has 13 residues. The V gene lost 2 bases and the J gene lost 8 bases, with 12 bases spanning the gap. The CDR3 region is CASSQRPGGGYTF. The CDR3 DNA reads as TGCGCCAGCAGCCAAAGACCGGGGGGAGGCTACACCTTC.

This clone has a single count. The rearrangement joins TRBV4-2 to TRBJ1-2; D may be TRBD1 (6 bases). The germline gives CDR1 LGHNA, CDR2 YNFKEQ. The V end was cut by 1 base, the J end by 7 bases, with 16 bases between. The CDR3 length is 15 residues. In nucleotides, the CDR3 is TGTGCCAGCAGCCAAGTGAACAGGGAGCTCCTTGGCTACACCTTC. Translating it yields CASSQVNRELLGYTF.

This clone was counted a single time. This sequence joins TRBV29-1 and TRBJ2-7; the match to TRBD1 covers 7 bases. Unmatched junction bases numbered 4, after V lost 5 bases and J lost 3 bases. The CDR3 covers 12 residues. Germline V CDR1 and CDR2: SQVTM, ANQGSEA. The CDR3 DNA reads as TGCAGCGTTAAGAGACAGGGCTACGAGCAGTACTTC. Protein: CSVKRQGYEQYF.

This clone has more than one count but fewer than ten. V usage is TRBV20-1 and J usage is TRBJ2-1; D is ambiguous. Germline V gene lookup returns CDR1 DFQATT and CDR2 SNEGSKA (reference sequence). Trimming stripped 3 bases from V and 9 bases from J, with 9 bases between. The CDR3 runs 11 residues. The CDR3 loop reads CSASAEREQFF. CDR3 sequence (DNA): TGCAGTGCTAGTGCTGAGCGTGAGCAGTTCTTC.

The V and J genes are TRBV27 and TRBJ1-6, with 7 bases identical to TRBD1. The CDR3 contains 14 residues. CDR1 MNHEY and CDR2 SMNVEV come from the germline V gene (reference sequence). J gave up 10 bases and V 5 bases, and 8 bases lay outside the gene matches. The CDR3 region has the DNA TGTGCCAGCAGTCCATCAGGGGGAACATCACCCCTCCACTTT. Translated, it gives CASSPSGGTSPLHF.

The rearrangement joins TRBV7-8 to TRBJ2-7; possibly TRBD1 for D (6 bases). Germline values: CDR1 SGHVS, CDR2 FQNEAQ. This CDR3 region has 15 residues. V was trimmed by 1 base and J by 2 bases, leaving 12 bases between them. The CDR3 DNA sequence: TGTGCCAGCAGCTTAGAAGGCAGGGGTACCTACGAGCAGTACTTC. Its translation: CASSLEGRGTYEQYF.

The chain has TRBV19 and TRBJ2-7; TRBD2 matches 8 bases. V shed 3 bases, J shed 4 bases, and the junction held 8 bases outside the gene matches. Germline CDR1 reads LNHDA; CDR2 reads SQIVND (reference sequence). The CDR3 covers 15 residues. The CDR3 DNA sequence: TGTGCCAGTAGTATCCAGGGTCGGGGGGGGTACGAGCAGTACTTC. Translation: CASSIQGRGGYEQYF.

The V gene is TRBV6-2 or TRBV6-3, the J gene TRBJ1-5; D perhaps matches TRBD1 (6 bases). This CDR3 is 15 amino acids long. Trimming took 2 bases from V and 0 from J, leaving 8 bases between them. Germline CDR1 MNHEY, CDR2 SVGEGT. CDR3 loop: CASSYPRGSNQPQHF. The CDR3 coding sequence is TGTGCCAGCAGTTACCCCAGGGGTAGCAATCAGCCCCAGCATTTT.

The chain is built from TRBV10-3 and TRBJ2-2, with 9 bases lining up with TRBD1. Germline V gene sequence: CDR1 ENHRY, CDR2 SYGVKD. The CDR3 has 17 residues. Trimming took 6 bases from V and 6 from J; bases not matched to a gene: 14. The CDR3 loop is CAISVTPGQGGPGELFF. The CDR3 DNA reads as TGTGCCATCAGCGTCACTCCGGGACAGGGCGGTCCCGGGGAGCTGTTTTTT.

The CDR3 nucleotides are TGTGCCAGCAGCTCTGACAGGGACTCCTACAATGAGCAGTTCTTC. It specifies CASSSDRDSYNEQFF. The rearrangement uses TRBV3-1 (or the pseudogene TRBV3-2) and TRBJ2-1; TRBD1 matches at 7 bases. This CDR3 spans 15 amino acids. The trim removed 5 bases at V and 0 bases at J, leaving 4 bases unmatched. Germline V gene data show CDR1 as LGHDT and CDR2 as YNNKEL (reference sequence).

This rearrangement joins TRBV19 to TRBJ1-2, with D possibly being TRBD1 (6 bases). Germline loops: CDR1 LNHDA, CDR2 SQIVND (reference sequence). CDR3 length: 14 residues. The ends were cut back, 1 base at V and 3 bases at J, with 9 bases in the middle. The CDR3 DNA sequence: TGTGCCAGTAGTATAGGGGGGGGCGACTATGGCTACACCTTC. It is translated as CASSIGGGDYGYTF.

The chain links TRBV19 to TRBJ2-3; 12 nucleotides align to TRBD1. This CDR3 is built from 16 residues. V shed 1 base, J shed 6 bases, and the junction held 5 bases outside the gene matches. CDR1 and CDR2 from the germline V gene are LNHDA and SQIVND (reference sequence). CDR3: CASSIGRDRGPDTQYF. CDR3 bases: TGTGCCAGTAGTATAGGTCGGGACAGGGGGCCCGATACGCAGTATTTT. The variable domain in full, with the rest retrieved from reference TRBV19 and TRBJ2-3, is DGGITQSPKYLFRKEGQNVTLSCEQNLNHDAMYWYRQDPGQGLRLIYYSQIVNDFQKGDIAEGYSVSREKKESFPLTVTSAQKNPTAFYLCASSIGRDRGPDTQYFGPGTRLTVL.

V and J are TRBV5-1 and TRBJ2-3; D is unresolved. Per the germline V gene, CDR1 is SGHRS and CDR2 is YFSETQ. CDR3 length equals 13 residues. V gave up 4 bases and J gave up 1 base, with 7 bases separating them. The chain's CDR3 is CASSPQGTDTQYF. The CDR3 DNA sequence: TGCGCCAGCAGCCCCCAGGGCACAGATACGCAGTATTTT.

In its sample, this clone was seen once. This chain uses TRBV7-2 with TRBJ2-7; 9 bases are shared with TRBD1. The CDR3 has 14 residues. Unmatched junction bases numbered 3, after V lost 1 base and J lost 5 bases. From germline, CDR1 is SGHTA and CDR2 FQGNSA. The CDR3 here is CASSLVNRGHEQYF. Here the CDR3 DNA reads TGTGCCAGCAGCTTAGTTAACAGGGGGCACGAGCAGTACTTC.

The chain carries TRBV30 and TRBJ1-1; D might be TRBD1 (5 bases). Germline assignment: CDR1 GTSNPN and CDR2 SVGIG (reference sequence). Trimming left V 4 bases short and J 3 bases short, with 12 bases between. The CDR3 is 13 residues long. The CDR3: CAWMEGTHTEAFF. DNA of the CDR3: TGTGCCTGGATGGAGGGGACGCACACTGAAGCTTTCTTT.

This sequence joins TRBV19 and TRBJ1-6, with a possible D match to TRBD1 (5 bases). The germline V gene encodes CDR1 LNHDA and CDR2 SQIVND (reference sequence). The CDR3 is 16 residues long. Trimming took off 1 base at V and 10 bases at J, with 17 bases between the two ends. The CDR3 nucleotides are TGTGCCAGTAGTATAGGGTGGACACGGATGGGGTCACCCCTCCACTTT. Translated, it gives CASSIGWTRMGSPLHF. The full variable domain, its missing parts supplied by reference TRBV19 and TRBJ1-6, is DGGITQSPKYLFRKEGQNVTLSCEQNLNHDAMYWYRQDPGQGLRLIYYSQIVNDFQKGDIAEGYSVSREKKESFPLTVTSAQKNPTAFYLCASSIGWTRMGSPLHFGNGTRLTVT.

This clone has just a few counts. The chain links TRBV7-2 to TRBJ2-7; 11 bases are a match to TRBD2. Trimming removed 4 bases from V and 2 bases from J; junction bases left unmatched: 4. Germline V gene data show CDR1 as SGHTA and CDR2 as FQGNSA. The CDR3 extends over 15 amino acids. The CDR3 spells CASSSLAGGTYEQYF. The CDR3 DNA reads as TGTGCCAGCAGCTCTCTAGCGGGAGGTACCTACGAGCAGTACTTC.

The chain couples TRBV2 to TRBJ1-3; D is undetermined. Germline V lookup: CDR1 SNHLY, CDR2 FYNNEI. Trimming removed 2 bases at V and 3 bases at J, with 2 bases between. This CDR3 is 12 amino acids long. The CDR3 bases are TGTGCCAGCAGTGAACGTGGAAACACCATATATTTT. Its protein product is CASSERGNTIYF.

The chain combines TRBV2 with TRBJ1-5; TRBD1 agrees at 9 bases. Trimming cost V 4 bases and J 6 bases; bases outside gene matches: 4. CDR3 length: 14 amino acids. CDR1 SNHLY and CDR2 FYNNEI come from the germline V gene. The CDR3 loop reads CASSGGQGGQPQHF. CDR3 DNA sequence: TGTGCCAGCAGTGGGGGACAGGGAGGTCAGCCCCAGCATTTT. Variable domain in full (rest from reference TRBV2 and TRBJ1-5): EPEVTQTPSHQVTQMGQEVILRCVPISNHLYFYWYRQILGQKVEFLVSFYNNEISEKSEIFDDQFSVERPDGSNFTLKIRSTKLEDSAMYFCASSGGQGGQPQHFGDGTRLSIL.